Included here is one T cell receptor (beta chain) sequence, with context. This sample was taken from a study of blood T cell repertoires in COVID-19. This CDR3 has 13 residues. The germline V gene encodes CDR1 SQVTM and CDR2 ANQGSEA. Germline trimming cut 6 bases from V and 3 bases from J; bases unmatched to any gene: 2. Assay used: immunoSEQ multiplex PCR; TCRdb lists only in-frame clones, some missing. The table has more than 95,000 clones, about 88% seen once. The TCR sequence derives from a woman of 80 years or more with acute or convalescent COVID-19. The specimen was peripheral blood. This chain connects TRBV29-1 to TRBJ2-2; 9 bases align to TRBD1. The CDR3 nucleotides read TGCAGCGTGGACAGGGGACACACCGGGGAGCTGTTTTTT. Its translation: CSVDRGHTGELFF.